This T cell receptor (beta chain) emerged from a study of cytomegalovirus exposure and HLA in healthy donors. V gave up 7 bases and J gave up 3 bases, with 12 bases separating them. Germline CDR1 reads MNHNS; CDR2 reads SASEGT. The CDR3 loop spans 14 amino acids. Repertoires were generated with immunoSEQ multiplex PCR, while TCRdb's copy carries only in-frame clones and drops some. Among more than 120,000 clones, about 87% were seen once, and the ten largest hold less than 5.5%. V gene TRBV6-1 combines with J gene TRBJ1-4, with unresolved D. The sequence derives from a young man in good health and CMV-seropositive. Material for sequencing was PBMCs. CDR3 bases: TGTGCCAGCACCTTTATATCGGCTAATGAAAAACTGTTTTTT. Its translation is CASTFISANEKLFF.